A single sample is the source of the 32 T cell receptor beta chains below, sequenced in a study of tumor-infiltrating lymphocytes in primary liver carcinoma. Starting material for RNA and DNA co-extraction consisted of about 20-33 mg of unsorted bulk tissue. Priming with a constant-region primer yielded TCR beta cDNA from about 540 ng total RNA. Three nested multiplex PCR rounds, a slightly modified ARM-PCR, produced the libraries for TCR beta. Use of TRBV1-TRBV30 forward primers with a C-beta reverse primer characterized the first two PCR rounds, which lasted around 9 cycles each. TCRdb recomputed calls from the multiplex PCR reads with MiXCR, one row per CDR3 protein. The sample has 50,000 or so distinct CDR3 sequences, 65% to 85% seen once. Sequences were obtained from liver tumor tissue from sampling region 5. Specified subset: tumor region T5, tumor centre. The receptor set was obtained from a man between 35 and 55 years old with primary liver carcinoma and hepatitis B virus infection.

Comment on this clonotype: Its ends do not fully match the called genes, so a read error is possible. V gene TRBV29-1 combines with J gene TRBJ1-2, with D uncertain. The CDR3 sequence is 14 residues long. Germline lookup yields CDR1 SQVTM and CDR2 ANQGSEA. The CDR3 spells CSVEEGRRSYGCTF. CDR3 nucleotides: TGCAGCGTTGAAGAGGGCCGCCGGTCATACGGCTGCACCTTC.

This clonotype was detected once. Mismatch with germline at one junction end may stem from a read error. The chain uses TRBV29-1 and TRBJ2-1; 11 bases are shared with TRBD2. The CDR3 totals 15 residues. Germline values: CDR1 SQVTM, CDR2 ANQGSEA. The CDR3: CSVGLAGRFYNVQFF. The CDR3 coding sequence is TGCAGCGTTGGACTAGCGGGGAGGTTCTACAATGTGCAGTTCTTC.

Remarks on this clonotype: Without the conserved terminal phenylalanine or tryptophan, this CDR3 likely stems from a read error. This chain links TRBV5-1 with TRBJ2-1; TRBD1 matches 7 bases. Germline V gene sequence: CDR1 SGHRS, CDR2 YFSETQ. The V segment lost 6 bases and the J segment 6 bases; nucleotides outside the gene matches: 6. This CDR3 contains 13 residues. In nucleotides, the CDR3 is TGCGCCAGCAACTTAACAGGGGTCAATGAGCAGTTCTCC. Translation gives CASNLTGVNEQFS.

Of note for this clonotype: One end of the junction varies from germline; a read error may be responsible. The J gene is TRBJ1-5, the V gene TRBV6-1; no clear D. The germline CDR1 and CDR2 sequences are MNHNS and SASEGT. The CDR3 runs 14 residues. CDR3 loop: CASSEASEKAPQHF. Here the CDR3 DNA reads TGTGCCAGCAGTGAGGCGAGCGAAAAGGCGCCCCAACACTTT.

This clonotype was counted only a few times. CDR3 bases: TGTGCCAGCAGCTCCACTAGGTACGAGCAGTACTTC. Its translation: CASSSTRYEQYF. The J gene is TRBJ2-7, the V gene TRBV11-2; D perhaps matches TRBD2 (5 bases). The CDR3 totals 12 residues. Germline V CDR1 and CDR2: SGHAT, FQNNGV. With 4 bases removed from V and 4 bases from J, the gap between germline ends came to 8 bases.

This clonotype was observed at least ten times. The V call is TRBV6-4, the J call TRBJ2-6, with D unresolved. V was pared by 6 bases and J by 4 bases, with 10 bases between. This CDR3 spans 14 amino acids. From germline, CDR1 is MRHNA and CDR2 SNTAGT. The CDR3 DNA is TGTGCCAGCAGCCCCGGCCCGGGGGCCAACGTCCTGACTTTC. The encoded protein is CASSPGPGANVLTF.

Notes on this clonotype: The germline gene is not matched at one end of the junction; a read error may be the cause. The chain recombines TRBV28 with TRBJ2-1, with D unresolved. Germline V lookup: CDR1 MDHEN, CDR2 SYDVKM. The CDR3 consists of 12 residues. As DNA, the CDR3 is TGTGCCAGCAGCTGGGCCTACAGTGAGCAGTTCTTC. It specifies CASSWAYSEQFF.

As regards this clonotype: A junction boundary mismatches the germline segment, possibly from a read error. The chain employs TRBV11-2 and TRBJ2-2; D tentatively reads TRBD1 or TRBD2 (5 bases each). From germline, CDR1 is SGHAT and CDR2 FQNNGV. CDR3 size: 15 residues. In nucleotides, the CDR3 is TGTGCCAGTAGCTTAGCCCGGGGACGGACTTGGGAGCTGTTTTTT. Its protein product is CASSLARGRTWELFF.

This clonotype appeared a few times. V is TRBV18 and J is TRBJ2-1; 8 positions agree with TRBD2. The V and J ends lost 8 bases and 9 bases, in that order; junction bases with no gene match: 18. The CDR3 loop spans 16 amino acids. CDR1 KGHSH and CDR2 LQKENI come from the germline V gene. The CDR3 protein is CASPYPRSSGIGEQFF. The CDR3 DNA reads TGTGCCAGCCCCTACCCTAGGAGTAGCGGGATTGGTGAGCAGTTCTTC.

On this clonotype: The conserved closing phenylalanine or tryptophan is absent in this CDR3, likely reflecting a read error. The limits of the CDR3 on the DNA are not certain, so only TCRdb's listed CDR3 is given. The chain joins TRBV5-6 to TRBJ1-6; the table's D call, TRBD1, was not checked against the DNA. Germline lookup yields CDR1 SGHDT and CDR2 YYEEEE. The CDR3 is 12 residues long, ends included. CDR3 amino acids: CASVFSGQGKHL.

A word on this clonotype: One end of the junction does not line up with germline, which may come from a read error. The genes are TRBV5-6 and TRBJ1-2; perhaps TRBD1 as D (5 bases). The CDR3 covers 16 residues. CDR1 and CDR2 (germline): SGHDT, YYEEEE. The DNA for the CDR3 is TGTACCAGCAGTCACAATTATCGGGACCCTAACTATGGCTACACCTTC. Protein product: CTSSHNYRDPNYGYTF.

Points on this clonotype: In this CDR3 the conserved last residue, phenylalanine or tryptophan, is missing, so a read error is likely. The V call is TRBV13, the J call TRBJ2-5; perhaps TRBD2 as D (5 bases). V lost 5 bases to trimming and J lost 5 bases, with 12 bases between them. The CDR3 spans 13 residues. Germline CDR1 PRHDT, CDR2 FYEKMQ (reference sequence). CDR3 DNA: TGTGCCAGCAGCCGTGACCGGGATGAGACCCAGTACATC. It is translated as CASSRDRDETQYI.

Details on this clonotype: Compared with germline, one end of the junction differs, possibly owing to a read error. This chain connects TRBV11-1 to TRBJ2-3, with D uncertain. Germline V gene lookup returns CDR1 SGHAT and CDR2 FQDESV (reference sequence). The CDR3 contains 15 residues. The CDR3 DNA reads as TGTGCCAGCAGTTTGCTGATGGAGAGCACAGACACGCAGTATTTT. Amino acids: CASSLLMESTDTQYF.

About this clonotype: The junction departs from the called germline gene at one end, perhaps through a read error. The chain couples TRBV12-3 or TRBV12-4 to TRBJ1-2; D gene uncertain. The CDR3 extends over 14 amino acids. Here the CDR3 reads CASSLSGTNYGYTF. CDR3 nucleotide sequence: TGCGCCAGCAGCCTCTCGGGGACTAACTATGGCTACACCTTC.

Details on this clonotype: An end of the junction differs from the germline gene, which may be a read error. V usage is TRBV5-6 and J usage is TRBJ1-1; no clear D. CDR3 size: 15 residues. Per the germline V gene, CDR1 is SGHDT and CDR2 is YYEEEE. In DNA, the CDR3 is TGTGCCAGCAGCGCATGGGGAATCATGAACACTGAAGATTTCTTC. It translates to CASSAWGIMNTEDFF.

Of note for this clonotype: Because the CDR3's place on the DNA is in doubt, the DNA is left out and the CDR3 is given as listed by TCRdb. The chain joins TRBV4-3 to TRBJ2-4; the DNA was not compared with TRBD2, the D call given in the table. CDR1 and CDR2 from the germline V gene are LGHNA and YSLEER. The CDR3 numbers 20 amino acids, ends counted. The CDR3 spells CVSSQDLNLFGRGAINIQHF.

By sample fraction, this clonotype is medium-sized (0.01 to 0.1%). V and J are TRBV29-1 and TRBJ1-2; D unclear. This CDR3 comprises 14 residues. Germline-derived CDR1 and CDR2 are SQVTM and ANQGSEA. The V and J ends lost 1 base and 7 bases respectively, with 16 bases between them. The CDR3 DNA is TGCAGCGTTGAAGTCGACGGACCCGGTATTGGCTACACCTTC. Amino acids: CSVEVDGPGIGYTF. Combining the CDR3 with reference TRBV29-1 and TRBJ1-2 gives the whole variable domain SAVISQKPSRDICQRGTSLTIQCQVDSQVTMMFWYRQQPGQSLTLIATANQGSEATYESGFVIDKFPISRPNLTFSTLTVSNMSPEDSSIYLCSVEVDGPGIGYTFGSGTRLTVV.

The chain links TRBV6-2 or TRBV6-3 to TRBJ2-7; D is unclear. Deletions cut 6 bases from V and 7 bases from J, with 10 bases between. The CDR3 is 11 amino acids. Germline lookup yields CDR1 MNHEY and CDR2 SVGEGT. The DNA of the CDR3 is TGTGCCAGCAGGAGTCCTCTGGAGCAGTACTTC. This codes for CASRSPLEQYF.

On this clonotype: The conserved phenylalanine or tryptophan normally closing the CDR3 is absent here, so this likely arose from a read error. The gene calls are TRBV4-2 and TRBJ2-4; D perhaps matches TRBD1 (5 bases). CDR1 and CDR2 from the germline V gene are LGHNA and YNFKEQ. The CDR3 sequence is 18 residues long. The DNA of the CDR3 is TGTGCCAGCAACCAAGGTCATCAGGGATTGAGAGCCAAAAACATTCAGTACTTG. This sequence encodes CASNQGHQGLRAKNIQYL.

This clonotype turned up a few times. This likely comes from a read error, as the CDR3 has no conserved phenylalanine or tryptophan at its end. This chain uses TRBV6-2 or TRBV6-3 with TRBJ2-1; weak D call: TRBD2 (6 bases). The CDR3 length is 11 residues. The germline V gene has CDR1 MNHEY and CDR2 SVGEGT. The V and J ends lost 7 bases and 10 bases respectively, with 11 bases between them. The CDR3 region has the DNA TGTGCCAGCACCAATGGAGGGGAGCAGTTCTTA. Protein product: CASTNGGEQFL.

On this clonotype itself: Sequence at one end of the junction differs from germline and may be a read error. This chain connects TRBV4-3 to TRBJ1-2; D might be TRBD1 (6 bases). Germline V lookup: CDR1 LGHNA, CDR2 YSLEER. CDR3 size: 17 residues. In DNA, the CDR3 is TGCGCCAACAGCCAGGATTATCGACAGGTGCGGATCTATGGCTACACCTTC. Protein: CANSQDYRQVRIYGYTF.

Note on this clonotype: The junction shows a germline mismatch at one end, possibly a read error. The genes are TRBV14 and TRBJ2-3, with unresolved D. The germline V gene encodes CDR1 SGHDN and CDR2 FVKESK. This CDR3 is 13 amino acids long. CDR3 sequence (DNA): TGTGCCAGCAGCCAAGACGGTGAAGATACGCACTATTTT. It codes for CASSQDGEDTHYF.

Comment on this clonotype: A read error may produce the germline difference seen at one junction end. The rearrangement joins TRBV7-8 to TRBJ2-2; 9 bases are a match to TRBD1. The CDR3 runs 17 residues. Germline V gene data show CDR1 as SGHVS and CDR2 as FQNEAQ. The CDR3: CTSSPRTGAHNTGELFF. In nucleotides, the CDR3 is TGTACCAGCAGTCCAAGGACAGGGGCTCATAACACCGGGGAGCTGTTTTTT. The variable domain in full, with the rest retrieved from reference TRBV7-8 and TRBJ2-2, is GAGVSQSPRYKVAKRGQDVALRCDPISGHVSLFWYQQALGQGPEFLTYFQNEAQLDKSGLPSDRFFAERPEGSVSTLKIQRTQQEDSAVYLCTSSPRTGAHNTGELFFGEGSRLTVL.

As to this clonotype: A much larger clone differs from this one at a single base, so this may be a read error. This sequence joins TRBV2 and TRBJ2-2; 13 bases map to TRBD2. This CDR3 has 15 amino acids. V lost 7 bases to trimming and J lost 4 bases; unmatched junction nucleotides: 3. CDR1 is SNHLY, CDR2 FYNNEI, per germline. The CDR3 protein is CASIGLAGATGELFF. The CDR3 DNA is TGTGCCAGCATAGGACTAGCGGGAGCCACCGGGGAGCTGTTTTTT.

Concerning this clonotype itself: One end of the junction varies from germline; a read error may be responsible. V usage is TRBV10-3 and J usage is TRBJ1-1; possibly TRBD1 for D (5 bases). Germline loops: CDR1 ENHRY, CDR2 SYGVKD. This CDR3 contains 12 residues. The DNA of the CDR3 is TGCGCCAGCAGGGACTGGAACACTGAAGCTTTCTTT. It yields the protein CASRDWNTEAFF.

With respect to this clonotype: One junction end disagrees with the germline gene, perhaps due to a read error. This rearrangement joins TRBV2 to TRBJ1-2; 8 bases are a match to TRBD1. The length of the CDR3 is 16 residues. Germline CDR1 SNHLY, CDR2 FYNNEI. In nucleotides, the CDR3 is TGTGTCAGCAGTGAAGCCGGACAGGGAGGAGGCTATGGCTACACCTTC. This sequence encodes CVSSEAGQGGGYGYTF. The full variable domain, completed using reference TRBV2 and TRBJ1-2, is EPEVTQTPSHQVTQMGQEVILRCVPISNHLYFYWYRQILGQKVEFLVSFYNNEISEKSEIFDDQFSVERPDGSNFTLKIRSTKLEDSAMYFCVSSEAGQGGGYGYTFGSGTRLTVV.

With respect to this clonotype: This clone may be a read error of a much larger clone one base away. V is TRBV24-1 and J is TRBJ2-5, with D perhaps assigned TRBD1 or TRBD2 (5 bases each). The CDR3 loop spans 15 amino acids. V shed 3 bases and J shed 5 bases, with 15 bases lying between them. The germline V gene encodes CDR1 KGHDR and CDR2 SFDVKD. DNA for the CDR3: TGTGCCACCAGTGATCCGTACGGGGCGTGGGAGACCCAGTACTTC. It encodes CATSDPYGAWETQYF.

This clonotype was seen more than once but under ten times. The CDR3 does not close with the conserved phenylalanine or tryptophan, likely indicating a read error. The gene calls are TRBV10-3 and TRBJ2-1; possibly TRBD2 for D (5 bases). Trimming stripped 6 bases from V and 2 bases from J, with 14 bases between. The CDR3 is made up of 15 amino acids. CDR1 and CDR2 (germline): ENHRY, SYGVKD. The CDR3: CAISPTIQTYNEQFL. The CDR3 nucleotides are TGTGCCATCAGCCCGACTATCCAAACCTACAATGAGCAGTTCTTA.

V and J are TRBV6-5 and TRBJ2-1, with D unresolved. CDR3 size: 13 residues. From germline, CDR1 is MNHEY and CDR2 SVGAGI. V was clipped by 2 bases and J by 13 bases, with 15 bases between them. The CDR3 reads CASSYDELHVQFF. CDR3 in DNA: TGTGCCAGCAGTTACGACGAACTGCATGTACAGTTCTTC.

This clonotype was found many times. This chain uses TRBV9 with TRBJ1-1; D gene uncertain. V was pared by 5 bases and J by 5 bases, with 13 bases between. The length of the CDR3 is 13 residues. In germline, CDR1 is SGDLS, CDR2 YYNGEE. CDR3: CASSTTQETEAFF. CDR3 coding DNA: TGTGCCAGCAGTACTACCCAGGAGACTGAAGCTTTCTTT.

CDR3 loop: CSGGQVGYQNTEAFF. In DNA form, the CDR3 reads TGCAGCGGGGGGCAGGTAGGCTATCAGAACACTGAAGCTTTCTTT. This chain connects TRBV29-1 to TRBJ1-1, with D possibly being TRBD1 (6 bases). Trimming pared 7 bases from V and 1 base from J, leaving 19 bases between. The CDR3 extends over 15 amino acids. In germline, CDR1 is SQVTM, CDR2 ANQGSEA.

This clonotype is labeled medium-sized (0.01 to 0.1%). The chain is built from TRBV12-3 or TRBV12-4 and TRBJ1-2, with 10 bases lining up with TRBD1. The CDR3 has 12 amino acids. V lost 10 bases and J lost 6; bases outside the gene matches: 5. CDR3 sequence: CAIGQGVDGYTF. Written as DNA, the CDR3 is TGTGCCATCGGACAGGGGGTCGATGGCTACACCTTC.